One and the same sample provided the 9 T cell receptor beta chains below, sequenced in a study of CD8+CD57+ T cells in acquired aplastic anemia. Genomic DNA was employed as the template in profiling TCR beta VDJ and CDR3. TCRdb re-called the reads with MiXCR, one entry per CDR3 protein. This repertoire shows 180,000 or so distinct CDR3 sequences, around 48% found once; its top ten account for around 2%. Patients picked for sequencing had shown CD8+CD57+ cell expansion detected by flow cytometry. Source material: sorted CD4+, CD8+, or CD8+CD57+ T cells (not recorded which) from PBMCs. The receptors derive from a human donor with aplastic anemia.

This clonotype was recorded at least ten times. The chain is built from TRBV5-1 and TRBJ1-1; tentative D call: TRBD1 (6 bases). Trimming removed 1 base from V and 0 bases from J, with 22 bases in between. CDR3 length: 19 amino acids. Germline CDR1 and CDR2: SGHRS and YFSETQ. Written as DNA, the CDR3 is TGCGCCAGCAGCTTGTGGCTAACATCCCCTAGGGGGATGAACACTGAAGCTTTCTTT. This translates into CASSLWLTSPRGMNTEAFF. Filled out from reference TRBV5-1 and TRBJ1-1, the complete variable domain reads KAGVTQTPRYLIKTRGQQVTLSCSPISGHRSVSWYQQTPGQGLQFLFEYFSETQRNKGNFPGRFSGRQFSNSRSEMNVSTLELGDSALYLCASSLWLTSPRGMNTEAFFGQGTRLTVV.

This clonotype was seen only a few times. The gene calls are TRBV19 and TRBJ2-3; TRBD1 matches 9 bases. There are 15 residues in the CDR3. With 2 bases clipped from V and 5 bases from J, the junction kept 5 bases outside the gene matches. Per germline, CDR1 LNHDA and CDR2 SQIVND (reference sequence). CDR3 sequence (DNA): TGTGCCAGTAGTATACCCAGGGACAGGGAAGATACGCAGTATTTT. Protein: CASSIPRDREDTQYF.

As concerns this clonotype: A read error may explain this, as a much larger clone is one base away. This chain links TRBV7-8 with TRBJ1-1; TRBD1 is a possible D gene (6 bases). Germline CDR1 SGHVS, CDR2 FQNEAQ. The V end lost 4 bases, the J end lost 0 bases, and 12 bases lay between the germline ends. CDR3 size: 15 residues. The CDR3 region has the DNA TGTGCCAGCAGCTCAGGGGAGGACCTGAACACTGAAGCTTTCTTT. Translation gives CASSSGEDLNTEAFF. Supplemented by reference TRBV7-8 and TRBJ1-1, the full variable domain reads GAGVSQSPRYKVAKRGQDVALRCDPISGHVSLFWYQQALGQGPEFLTYFQNEAQLDKSGLPSDRFFAERPEGSVSTLKIQRTQQEDSAVYLCASSSGEDLNTEAFFGQGTRLTVV.

Comment on this clonotype: The germline gene is not matched at one end of the junction; a read error may be the cause. This rearrangement joins TRBV10-3 to TRBJ1-3; D unclear. The CDR3 totals 18 residues. The germline gives CDR1 ENHRY, CDR2 SYGVKD. CDR3 protein: CAINTSPNPVLAGNSIYF. The CDR3 nucleotides read TGTGCCATCAATACGTCTCCCAACCCAGTCCTGGCTGGAAACAGCATATATTTT.

This clonotype was counted at least ten times. The chain combines TRBV12-3 or TRBV12-4 with TRBJ1-1; possible D gene TRBD1, 6 bases. This CDR3 is 15 amino acids long. Trimming took 7 bases from V and 1 from J, leaving 16 bases between them. The CDR3, as DNA: TGTGCCAGCACCCACAGGGACTTCGAGAACACTGAAGCTTTCTTT. Amino acids: CASTHRDFENTEAFF.

The chain is built from TRBV10-3 and TRBJ1-1, with D tentatively TRBD1 (6 bases). The CDR3 has 14 amino acids. CDR1 and CDR2 (germline): ENHRY, SYGVKD. Trimming pared 4 bases from V and 3 bases from J, leaving 12 bases between. DNA for the CDR3: TGTGCCATCAGTGGGACAGTAGGATACACTGAAGCTTTCTTT. Residues: CAISGTVGYTEAFF.

The rearrangement joins TRBV15 to TRBJ2-1, with a tentative D call TRBD2 (7 bases). The CDR3 contains 15 residues. The V and J ends lost 5 bases and 8 bases respectively, with 19 bases between them. Germline V gene data show CDR1 as LNHNV and CDR2 as YYDKDF (reference sequence). The CDR3 bases are TGTGCCACCAGCGGGGGGGGCAGGGAGGGCTATGAGCAGTTCTTC. It yields the protein CATSGGGREGYEQFF.

This clonotype appeared many times. The rearrangement joins TRBV4-3 to TRBJ1-2, with 8 nucleotides matching TRBD1. The germline V gene encodes CDR1 LGHNA and CDR2 YSLEER. V lost 3 bases to trimming and J lost 3 bases; unmatched junction nucleotides: 3. The CDR3 consists of 14 residues. CDR3 residues: CASSQEQGDYGYTF. Written as DNA, the CDR3 is TGCGCCAGCAGCCAGGAACAGGGGGACTATGGCTACACCTTC.

In this sample, this clonotype turned up many times. The J gene is TRBJ1-6, the V gene TRBV4-1, with D possibly matching TRBD1 (6 bases). CDR1 MGHRA and CDR2 YSYEKL come from the germline V gene. Deletions cut 5 bases from V and 10 bases from J, with 18 bases between. This CDR3 has 15 amino acids. In DNA form, the CDR3 reads TGCGCCAGCAGCTGGGGGCCACGGCCTGACTCACCCCTCCACTTT. Protein product: CASSWGPRPDSPLHF.